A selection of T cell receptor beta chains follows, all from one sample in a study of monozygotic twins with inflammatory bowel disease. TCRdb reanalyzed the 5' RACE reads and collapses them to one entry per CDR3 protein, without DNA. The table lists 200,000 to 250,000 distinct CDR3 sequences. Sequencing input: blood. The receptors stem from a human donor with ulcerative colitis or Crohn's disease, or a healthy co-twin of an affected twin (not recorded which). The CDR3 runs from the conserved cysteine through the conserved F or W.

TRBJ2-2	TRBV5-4	CASSPGVDTGELFF
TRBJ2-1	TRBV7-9	CASSDRLAGYNEQFF
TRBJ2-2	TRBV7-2	CASGPPDRTGELFF
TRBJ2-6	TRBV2	CASMDRGSGANVLTF
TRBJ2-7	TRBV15	CATSPTPFYEQYF
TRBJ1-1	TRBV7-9	CAGARAGRGTEAFF
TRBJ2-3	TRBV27	CASRLTPHTDTQYF
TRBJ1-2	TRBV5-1	CASSLDRGQEGYTF
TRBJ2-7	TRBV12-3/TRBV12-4	CASSENYEQYF
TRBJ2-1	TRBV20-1	CSAPPGLGYNEQFF
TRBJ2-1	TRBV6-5	CASGDRAGNNEQFF
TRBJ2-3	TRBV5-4	CASSLPRVSGTSTDTQYF
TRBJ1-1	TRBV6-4	CASTVSIWTGDFKLPNTEAFF
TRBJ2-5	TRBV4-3	CASSQVASGRETQYF
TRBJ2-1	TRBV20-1	CSVPGGLYEQFF
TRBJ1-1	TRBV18	CASSRTGGWNTEAFF
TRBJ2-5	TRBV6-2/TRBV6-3	CASSSDRGAGETQYF
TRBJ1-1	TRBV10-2	CASSEQAATEAFF
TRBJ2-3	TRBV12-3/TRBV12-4	CASSFSSGVTDTQYF
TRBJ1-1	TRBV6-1	CASRMYGKENTDTEAFF
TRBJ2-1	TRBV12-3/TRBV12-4	CASMHLAYNNEQFF
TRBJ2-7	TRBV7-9	CASSLQGSGYEQYF
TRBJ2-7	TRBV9	CASNPGRDFHYEQYF
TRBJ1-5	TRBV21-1	CASSPPWAVSRVGQPQHF
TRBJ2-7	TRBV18	CASSPPGTFSYEQYF
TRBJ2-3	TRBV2	CASSVIAGSTDTQYF
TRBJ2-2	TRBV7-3	CASSELGGRGTGELFF
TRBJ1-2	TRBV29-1	CSVPSAGGVYGYTF
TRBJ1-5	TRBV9	CASSRTVLKNQPQHF
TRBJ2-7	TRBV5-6	CASSLLVGGPGEEYF